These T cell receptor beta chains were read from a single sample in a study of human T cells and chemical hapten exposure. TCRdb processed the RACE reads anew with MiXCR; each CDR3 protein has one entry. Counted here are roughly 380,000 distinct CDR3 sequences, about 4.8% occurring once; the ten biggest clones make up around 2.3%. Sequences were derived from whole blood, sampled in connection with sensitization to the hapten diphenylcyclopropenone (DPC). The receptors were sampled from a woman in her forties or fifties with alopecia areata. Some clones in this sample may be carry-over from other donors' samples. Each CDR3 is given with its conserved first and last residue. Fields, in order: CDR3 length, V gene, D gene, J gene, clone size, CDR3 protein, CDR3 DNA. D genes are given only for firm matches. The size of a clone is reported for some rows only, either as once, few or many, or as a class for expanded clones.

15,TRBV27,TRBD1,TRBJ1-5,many,CASSLSQGAHQPQHF,TGTGCCAGCAGTTTATCTCAGGGGGCACATCAGCCCCAGCATTTT
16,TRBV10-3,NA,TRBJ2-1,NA,CAISELGGWNYNEQFF,TGTGCCATCAGTGAGTTGGGGGGCTGGAACTACAATGAGCAGTTCTTC
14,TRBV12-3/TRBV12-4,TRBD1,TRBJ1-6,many,CASSFDRVNSPLHF,TGTGCCAGCAGTTTCGACAGGGTTAATTCACCCCTCCACTTT
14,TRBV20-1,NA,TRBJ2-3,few,CSARSVGNTDTQYF,TGCAGTGCTAGGAGCGTGGGCAACACAGATACGCAGTATTTT
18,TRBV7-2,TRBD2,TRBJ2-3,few,CASSLKGLADPKRDTQYF,TGTGCCAGCAGCTTAAAGGGACTAGCGGACCCGAAAAGAGATACGCAGTATTTT
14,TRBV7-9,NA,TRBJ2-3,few,CASSSRGLGDTQYF,TGTGCCAGCAGCTCCCGGGGGTTGGGCGATACGCAGTATTTT
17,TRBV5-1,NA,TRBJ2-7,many,CASSLEGDPRSPYEQYF,TGCGCCAGCAGCTTGGAAGGGGACCCTCGATCGCCCTACGAGCAGTACTTC
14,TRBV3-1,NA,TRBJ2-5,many,CASSLFSPPETQYF,TGTGCCAGCAGCCTTTTCAGCCCCCCAGAGACCCAGTACTTC
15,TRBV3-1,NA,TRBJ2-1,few,CASSPSDRRFNEQFF,TGTGCCAGCAGCCCTTCCGACAGGAGATTTAATGAGCAGTTCTTC
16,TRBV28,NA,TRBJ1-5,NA,CASSPPGPNSNQPQHF,TGTGCCAGCAGTCCGCCGGGGCCAAATAGCAATCAGCCCCAGCATTTT
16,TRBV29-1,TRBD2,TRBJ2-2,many,CSARPSSGGAEGELFF,TGCAGCGCCCGTCCTTCTAGCGGGGGGGCCGAGGGGGAGCTGTTTTTT
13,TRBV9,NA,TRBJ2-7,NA,CASSPPESDEQYF,TGTGCCAGCAGCCCCCCTGAGTCGGACGAGCAGTACTTC
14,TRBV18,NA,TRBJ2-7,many,CASSPSPIVYEQYF,TGTGCCAGCTCACCAAGTCCCATTGTGTACGAGCAGTACTTC
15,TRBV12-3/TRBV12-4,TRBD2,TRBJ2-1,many,CASSGSGRPWDEQFF,TGTGCCAGCAGCGGAAGCGGGAGGCCCTGGGATGAGCAGTTCTTC